These 18 T cell receptor beta chains share one sample of origin, sequenced in a study of regulatory T cells in long-lasting Graves disease. Noted time point: persistent/refractory GD, antithyroid drugs over 5 years with positive TRAb. From RNA extracted from PBMCs, the TCR library was made. Assembly of TCR beta libraries relied on iRepertoire HTBI primers together with Arm-PCR of CDR3 regions. A single record per CDR3 protein comes from TCRdb applying MiXCR to the multiplex PCR reads. The sample includes roughly 400,000 distinct CDR3 sequences, around 20% of them seen just once. Material: peripheral blood mononuclear cells (PBMCs), obtained when the disease was refractory, from a patient treated with antithyroid drugs. These TCRs come from a female donor with Graves disease.

This clonotype was counted at least ten times. The rearrangement links TRBV20-1 to TRBJ2-1; maybe TRBD2 (6 bases). CDR3 size: 15 residues. Trimming took off 4 bases at V and 0 bases at J, with 13 bases between the two ends. Germline CDR1 is DFQATT and CDR2 is SNEGSKA (reference sequence). CDR3: CSATLAPSSYNEQFF. The DNA of the CDR3 is TGCAGTGCTACCCTAGCGCCAAGCTCCTACAATGAGCAGTTCTTC.

This clonotype has just a few counts. V is TRBV12-3 or TRBV12-4 and J is TRBJ1-5; 7 nucleotides line up with TRBD1. Germline trimming cut 7 bases from V and 3 bases from J; bases unmatched to any gene: 6. The CDR3 runs 14 residues. The CDR3 bases are TGTGCCAGCACCGAACAGGGGCCCAATCAGCCCCAGCATTTT. Translating gives CASTEQGPNQPQHF.

V is TRBV4-1 and J is TRBJ2-7; D is undetermined. Germline assignment: CDR1 MGHRA and CDR2 YSYEKL. V was clipped by 0 bases and J by 0 bases, with 15 bases between them. This CDR3 has 17 residues. CDR3 loop: CASSQDSFQSSSYEQYF. As DNA, the CDR3 is TGCGCCAGCAGCCAAGATAGCTTCCAGTCGAGCTCCTACGAGCAGTACTTC.

This clonotype has just a few counts. This chain joins TRBV19 and TRBJ2-2; D is ambiguous. CDR3 length: 14 amino acids. Deletions cut 7 bases from V and 0 bases from J, with 9 bases between. CDR1 is LNHDA and CDR2 is SQIVND in the germline V gene (reference sequence). CDR3 region: CASNQMANTGELFF. As DNA, the CDR3 is TGTGCCAGTAACCAGATGGCGAACACCGGGGAGCTGTTTTTT.

This clonotype showed up many times. This chain links TRBV12-3 or TRBV12-4 with TRBJ1-2, with 9 bases identical to TRBD1. The CDR3 runs to 15 residues. V lost 5 bases to trimming and J lost 7 bases; unmatched junction nucleotides: 11. CDR3: CASSRSGTGISGYTF. Written as DNA, the CDR3 is TGTGCCAGCAGTCGAAGTGGGACAGGGATAAGTGGCTACACCTTC.

The chain has TRBV5-8 and TRBJ1-5; TRBD1 is a possible D gene (5 bases). Trimming took 3 bases from V and 3 from J, leaving 10 bases between them. The CDR3 length is 14 residues. CDR1 and CDR2 from the germline V gene are SGHTS and YDEGEE. This chain's CDR3 is CASSSGTFNQPQHF. As DNA, the CDR3 is TGTGCCAGCAGCTCCGGGACCTTCAATCAGCCCCAGCATTTT.

This clonotype was recorded a few times. This sequence joins TRBV30 and TRBJ1-1; D remains unclear. The CDR3 is 11 amino acids. Germline CDR1 GTSNPN, CDR2 SVGIG (reference sequence). Trimming took off 0 bases at V and 7 bases at J, with 6 bases between the two ends. The CDR3 protein is CAWSVLGEAFF. The DNA of the CDR3 is TGTGCCTGGAGTGTCTTGGGTGAAGCTTTCTTT.

This clonotype showed up many times. J is TRBJ2-7 and V is TRBV7-9; TRBD1 is a possible D gene (6 bases). The V and J ends lost 3 bases and 4 bases respectively, with 13 bases between them. The CDR3 covers 14 residues. Germline V gene lookup returns CDR1 SEHNR and CDR2 FQNEAQ (reference sequence). The chain's CDR3 is CASSLTGGGYEQYF. The CDR3 bases are TGTGCCAGCAGCTTGACAGGCGGCGGGTACGAGCAGTACTTC.

The sample holds many counts of this clonotype. The chain uses TRBV7-3 and TRBJ1-2, with D uncertain. The germline V gene encodes CDR1 SGHTA and CDR2 FQGTGA. CDR3 length equals 13 residues. The ends were cut back, 5 bases at V and 4 bases at J, with 11 bases in the middle. CDR3 loop: CASSQAERYGYTF. The CDR3 DNA reads TGTGCCAGCAGCCAGGCAGAACGCTATGGCTACACCTTC.

This clonotype showed up many times. This chain links TRBV12-3 or TRBV12-4 with TRBJ1-2; D not certain. Trimming took 10 bases from V and 3 from J, leaving 12 bases between them. The CDR3 length is 12 residues. CDR3 sequence (DNA): TGTGCCACCTCGGGAGGTCACTATGGCTACACCTTC. It is translated as CATSGGHYGYTF.

This clonotype was seen a few times. The CDR3 DNA reads TGCAGTGCTGGCGGGGGGGAGAACACCGGGGAGCTGTTTTTT. Protein sequence: CSAGGGENTGELFF. The chain has TRBV20-1 and TRBJ2-2; 9 bases match TRBD2. This CDR3 region has 14 residues. Per the germline V gene, CDR1 is DFQATT and CDR2 is SNEGSKA (reference sequence). With V trimmed by 5 bases and J by 1 base, 2 bases remained unmatched.

This clonotype was counted ten times or more. The rearrangement joins TRBV10-3 to TRBJ1-2; D not certain. Trimming took off 10 bases at V and 3 bases at J, with 12 bases between the two ends. Germline CDR1 ENHRY, CDR2 SYGVKD. The CDR3 extends over 12 amino acids. In DNA, the CDR3 is TGTGCCACCCGGGTGGCAGACTATGGCTACACCTTC. Amino acids: CATRVADYGYTF.

This clonotype was detected ten times or more. The V gene is TRBV6-5, the J gene TRBJ2-5, with 11 bases that match TRBD2. With 2 bases clipped from V and 5 bases from J, the junction kept 7 bases outside the gene matches. Per germline, CDR1 MNHEY and CDR2 SVGAGI. CDR3 length: 16 amino acids. The CDR3 sequence is CASSYLLAGVAETQYF. CDR3 nucleotide sequence: TGTGCCAGCAGTTACCTACTAGCGGGAGTAGCTGAGACCCAGTACTTC.

Worth noting for this clonotype: This could be a read error, since a much larger clone is one nucleotide away. The rearrangement uses TRBV5-1 and TRBJ1-1; D is ambiguous. CDR1 SGHRS and CDR2 YFSETQ come from the germline V gene. The CDR3 spans 15 residues. The CDR3 nucleotides read TGCACCAGCAGCTTGGAGACGCAGACGAACACTGAAGCTTTCTTT. Amino acid sequence: CTSSLETQTNTEAFF.

This clonotype was counted only a few times. This chain links TRBV7-2 with TRBJ2-7, with a possible D match to TRBD2 (6 bases). V lost 3 bases and J 5 bases, leaving 17 bases between the germline ends. Per the germline V gene, CDR1 is SGHTA and CDR2 is FQGNSA. This CDR3 contains 15 residues. CDR3 sequence (DNA): TGTGCCAGCAGCTTGGGACTCCCACTAATAAACGAGCAGTACTTC. Translation: CASSLGLPLINEQYF.

The genes are TRBV20-1 and TRBJ2-7; D possibly corresponds to TRBD2 (6 bases). CDR3 length equals 13 residues. The V end was cut by 3 bases, the J end by 2 bases, with 11 bases between. The germline V gene has CDR1 DFQATT and CDR2 SNEGSKA (reference sequence). CDR3 amino acids: CSARSSAAYEQYF. The CDR3 DNA reads TGCAGTGCTAGGTCTAGCGCTGCCTACGAGCAGTACTTC.

This clonotype appeared many times. The chain carries TRBV29-1 and TRBJ2-7, with TRBD2 matching 8 bases. Germline loops: CDR1 SQVTM, CDR2 ANQGSEA. This CDR3 is built from 15 residues. Germline trimming cut 3 bases from V and 4 bases from J; bases unmatched to any gene: 11. The CDR3 DNA sequence: TGCAGCGTTGAGGGCCAGAGCGGGAGCAATTACGAGCAGTACTTC. Protein product: CSVEGQSGSNYEQYF.

This clonotype was counted at least ten times. The V and J genes are TRBV28 and TRBJ1-5; 7 bases agree with TRBD1. Germline V gene sequence: CDR1 MDHEN, CDR2 SYDVKM. The V segment lost 5 bases and the J segment 6 bases; nucleotides outside the gene matches: 7. This CDR3 has 14 residues. In DNA, the CDR3 is TGTGCCAGCAGTGGAGGACAGGTGGTTCAGCCCCAGCATTTT. It yields the protein CASSGGQVVQPQHF.